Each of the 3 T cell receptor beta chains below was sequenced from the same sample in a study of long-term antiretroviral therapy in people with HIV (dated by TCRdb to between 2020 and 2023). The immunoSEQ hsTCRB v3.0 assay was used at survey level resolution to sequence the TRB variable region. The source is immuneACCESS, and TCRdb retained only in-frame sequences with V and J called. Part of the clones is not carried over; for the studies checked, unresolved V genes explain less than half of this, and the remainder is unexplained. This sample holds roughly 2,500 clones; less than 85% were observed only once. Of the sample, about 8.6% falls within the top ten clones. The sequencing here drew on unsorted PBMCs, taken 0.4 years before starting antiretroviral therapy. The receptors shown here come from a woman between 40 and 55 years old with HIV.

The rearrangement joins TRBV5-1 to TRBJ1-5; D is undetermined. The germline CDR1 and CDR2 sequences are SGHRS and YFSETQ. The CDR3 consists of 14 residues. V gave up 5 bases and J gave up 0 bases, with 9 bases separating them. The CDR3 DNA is TGCGCCAGCAGTCCAGGCGGTAGCAATCAGCCCCAGCATTTT. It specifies CASSPGGSNQPQHF.

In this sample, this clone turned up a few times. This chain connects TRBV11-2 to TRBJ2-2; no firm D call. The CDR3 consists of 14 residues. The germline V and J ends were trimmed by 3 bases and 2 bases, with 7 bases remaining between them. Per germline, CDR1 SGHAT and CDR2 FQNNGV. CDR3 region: CASSFLENTGELFF. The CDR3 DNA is TGTGCCAGCAGCTTCCTTGAAAACACCGGGGAGCTGTTTTTT. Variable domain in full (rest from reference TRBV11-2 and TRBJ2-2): EAGVAQSPRYKIIEKRQSVAFWCNPISGHATLYWYQQILGQGPKLLIQFQNNGVVDDSQLPKDRFSAERLKGVDSTLKIQPAKLEDSAVYLCASSFLENTGELFFGEGSRLTVL.

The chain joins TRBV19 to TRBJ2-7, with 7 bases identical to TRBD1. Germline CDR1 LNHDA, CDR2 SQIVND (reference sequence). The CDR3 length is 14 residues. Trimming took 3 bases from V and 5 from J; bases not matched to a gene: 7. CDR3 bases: TGTGCCAGTAGTATCTCTCGAACAGGGGACGAGCAGTACTTC. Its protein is CASSISRTGDEQYF. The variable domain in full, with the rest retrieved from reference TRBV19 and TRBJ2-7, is DGGITQSPKYLFRKEGQNVTLSCEQNLNHDAMYWYRQDPGQGLRLIYYSQIVNDFQKGDIAEGYSVSREKKESFPLTVTSAQKNPTAFYLCASSISRTGDEQYFGPGTRLTVT.